One and the same sample provided the 8 T cell receptor beta chains below, sequenced in a study of vaccination effects on CD4 cells after COVID-19. The repertoire was sequenced with immunoSEQ multiplex PCR; TCRdb's copy has only in-frame clones and lacks some. The top ten hold 20% to 25% of the sample, which has 17,000 or so clones, 74% seen once. Ahead of sequencing, the ViraFEST assay grew antigen-specific CD4+ T cells using viral peptide pools. Investigators separated out CD4+ T cells once around 10 days of culture had passed. The person's infection with SARS-CoV-2, confirmed by PCR, took place between March and December 2020. The participants, recipients of two vaccine doses, got either BNT162b2 or mRNA-1273. The antigens of these receptors remain unknown. Source: CD4+ T cells from PBMCs cultured with SARS-CoV-2 spike peptides, taken after COVID-19 vaccination. The source of these receptors is a human donor who had a prior SARS-CoV-2 infection.

The gene calls are TRBV18 and TRBJ2-1, with TRBD2 matching over 11 bases. Germline-derived CDR1 and CDR2 are KGHSH and LQKENI. This CDR3 is built from 13 residues. V lost 3 bases, J lost 15 bases, and 7 bases stayed unmatched. The CDR3 reads CASSPSGRAVVFF. In DNA form, the CDR3 reads TGTGCCAGCTCACCTAGCGGGAGGGCCGTTGTGTTCTTC.

The chain is built from TRBV7-2 and TRBJ2-6; D call uncertain. Between the trimmed V and J ends, which lost 5 bases and 3 bases, there was a span of 11 bases. Germline CDR1 SGHTA, CDR2 FQGNSA. There are 15 residues in the CDR3. CDR3 loop: CASSPQVFGANVLTF. The CDR3 bases are TGTGCCAGCAGCCCCCAGGTTTTTGGGGCCAACGTCCTGACTTTC.

This chain links TRBV29-1 with TRBJ2-7; TRBD1 matches 8 bases. With V trimmed by 7 bases and J by 3 bases, 5 bases remained unmatched. Germline V gene sequence: CDR1 SQVTM, CDR2 ANQGSEA. This CDR3 region has 12 residues. CDR3 bases: TGCAGCGCCCGGGACAGGAACTACGAGCAGTACTTC. The encoded protein is CSARDRNYEQYF.

This clone appeared once. The rearrangement uses TRBV4-3 and TRBJ2-7; 12 bases fit TRBD1. CDR1 LGHNA and CDR2 YSLEER come from the germline V gene. The CDR3 extends over 14 amino acids. Germline trimming cut 5 bases from V and 5 bases from J; bases unmatched to any gene: 4. The CDR3 DNA follows: TGCGCCAGCAGCTACCGGGACAGGGGGCACGAGCAGTACTTC. Translating it yields CASSYRDRGHEQYF.

J is TRBJ1-2 and V is TRBV2, with 10 bases lining up with TRBD1. In germline, CDR1 is SNHLY, CDR2 FYNNEI. CDR3 size: 13 residues. J was trimmed by 8 bases and V by 6 bases; bases with no gene match: 6. The CDR3 coding sequence is TGTGCCAGCAGGAGACAGGGGGCGTTAGGCTACACCTTC. This codes for CASRRQGALGYTF.

The gene calls are TRBV5-4 and TRBJ2-7; 9 nucleotides agree with TRBD2. Germline CDR1 is SGHNT and CDR2 is YYREEE (reference sequence). The length of the CDR3 is 14 residues. V shed 4 bases, J shed 6 bases, and the junction held 8 bases outside the gene matches. CDR3 region: CASSRQGLAIEQYF. The CDR3 DNA reads TGTGCCAGCAGCCGTCAAGGACTAGCGATCGAGCAGTACTTC. The complete variable domain, with remaining parts taken from reference TRBV5-4 and TRBJ2-7, reads ETGVTQSPTHLIKTRGQQVTLRCSSQSGHNTVSWYQQALGQGPQFIFQYYREEENGRGNFPPRFSGLQFPNYSSELNVNALELDDSALYLCASSRQGLAIEQYFGPGTRLTVT.

This chain connects TRBV18 to TRBJ2-7; 15 positions match TRBD2. With V trimmed by 0 bases and J by 4 bases, 1 base remained unmatched. CDR1 is KGHSH and CDR2 is LQKENI in the germline V gene. The CDR3 is 16 amino acids. The CDR3 DNA sequence: TGTGCCAGCTCACCACCGGGACTAGCGGGAGGTTACGAGCAGTACTTC. It codes for CASSPPGLAGGYEQYF.

The chain links TRBV5-6 to TRBJ2-1; TRBD1 matches 8 bases. Germline loops: CDR1 SGHDT, CDR2 YYEEEE. This CDR3 region has 18 residues. Trimming cost V 0 bases and J 0 bases; bases outside gene matches: 8. CDR3 sequence reads: CASSLATGALSSYNEQFF. The CDR3 DNA is TGTGCCAGCAGCTTGGCGACAGGGGCCCTGAGCTCCTACAATGAGCAGTTCTTC.